These T cell receptor beta chains were read from a single sample in a study of blood T cells in healthy people across ages. TCRdb reprocessed the 5' RACE reads with MiXCR, giving one entry per CDR3 protein. The sample consists of 850,000 or so distinct CDR3 sequences, 25% to 35% of them appearing once. Source material: blood. Every receptor here comes from a woman older than 75 in good health. The CDR3 runs from the conserved cysteine through the conserved F or W. Each record gives: clone size, D gene, V gene, J gene, CDR3 DNA, CDR3 protein. A D gene is named only where the DNA matches it firmly. Clone size, where shown, is once, few, many, or a class for clones that have expanded.

abundance: many
d_gene: TRBD1
v_gene: TRBV20-1
j_gene: TRBJ2-5
CDR3nt: TGCAGTCTAAGGACAGGGGGCAGGAAAGAGACCCAGTACTTC
CDR3aa: CSLRTGGRKETQYF

abundance: NA
d_gene: TRBD1
v_gene: TRBV6-1
j_gene: TRBJ1-5
CDR3nt: TGTGCCAGCAGCCTTATCCCCCCCAGGGGGACCAGCAATCAGCCCCAGCATTTT
CDR3aa: CASSLIPPRGTSNQPQHF

abundance: many
d_gene: NA
v_gene: TRBV7-9
j_gene: TRBJ1-2
CDR3nt: TGTGCCAGCAGCCAAACCGACGGTTTCTATGGCTACACCTTC
CDR3aa: CASSQTDGFYGYTF

abundance: many
d_gene: NA
v_gene: TRBV7-9
j_gene: TRBJ2-5
CDR3nt: TGTGCCAGCAGTAAAGAGACCCAGTACTTC
CDR3aa: CASSKETQYF

abundance: many
d_gene: NA
v_gene: TRBV27
j_gene: TRBJ1-1
CDR3nt: TGTGCCAGCAGTTTACGGGACACCTATGAAGCTTTCTTT
CDR3aa: CASSLRDTYEAFF

abundance: few
d_gene: NA
v_gene: TRBV28
j_gene: TRBJ2-3
CDR3nt: TGTGCCAGCAGCCTCCTGGCAGGGGAGTTTGTTACGCAGTATTTT
CDR3aa: CASSLLAGEFVTQYF

abundance: NA
d_gene: NA
v_gene: TRBV7-8
j_gene: TRBJ2-7
CDR3nt: TGTGCCAGCAGCTTATCGGGCAGGTCCTACGAGCAGTACTTC
CDR3aa: CASSLSGRSYEQYF

abundance: few
d_gene: NA
v_gene: TRBV4-3
j_gene: TRBJ1-6
CDR3nt: TGCGCCAGCAGCCAAGAAGGTTATTCACCCCTCCACTTT
CDR3aa: CASSQEGYSPLHF

abundance: NA
d_gene: NA
v_gene: TRBV19
j_gene: TRBJ2-3
CDR3nt: TGTGCCAGTAGTAGGCGACTTCGAAACCCGCAGTATTTT
CDR3aa: CASSRRLRNPQYF

abundance: NA
d_gene: TRBD2
v_gene: TRBV7-9
j_gene: TRBJ2-7
CDR3nt: TGTGCCAGCAGCGCCCACCCAGCTAGCGGCCCGAGTAGCTACGAGCAGTACTTC
CDR3aa: CASSAHPASGPSSYEQYF

abundance: many
d_gene: TRBD2
v_gene: TRBV10-2
j_gene: TRBJ2-3
CDR3nt: TGTGCCAGCAGACTAGCGGGGTCCACAGATACGCAGTATTTT
CDR3aa: CASRLAGSTDTQYF

abundance: many
d_gene: NA
v_gene: TRBV5-5
j_gene: TRBJ2-4
CDR3nt: TGTGCCAGCAGCGGCTTAGCCAAAAACATTCAGTACTTC
CDR3aa: CASSGLAKNIQYF

abundance: few
d_gene: NA
v_gene: TRBV28
j_gene: TRBJ2-7
CDR3nt: TGTGCCAGCGTAGGGCTTACCTACGAGCAGTACTTC
CDR3aa: CASVGLTYEQYF

abundance: once
d_gene: NA
v_gene: TRBV20-1
j_gene: TRBJ2-3
CDR3nt: TGCAGTGCTCTCAAGGCTTCCGATACGCAGTATTTT
CDR3aa: CSALKASDTQYF

abundance: NA
d_gene: NA
v_gene: TRBV7-2
j_gene: TRBJ1-2
CDR3nt: TGTGCCAGCAGCTTAGAAGGGGTTAGGGCGACCTATGGCTACACCTTC
CDR3aa: CASSLEGVRATYGYTF

abundance: NA
d_gene: TRBD2
v_gene: TRBV11-2
j_gene: TRBJ2-3
CDR3nt: TGTGCCAGCAGCTTAATGGCGGGGGAGCTCACAGATACGCAGTATTTT
CDR3aa: CASSLMAGELTDTQYF

abundance: many
d_gene: TRBD2
v_gene: TRBV15
j_gene: TRBJ2-5
CDR3nt: TGTGCCACCAGCAGAGATGCGGCCCCGACTAGCGGGGGGGGAGAGACCCAGTACTTC
CDR3aa: CATSRDAAPTSGGGETQYF

abundance: many
d_gene: NA
v_gene: TRBV5-1
j_gene: TRBJ2-1
CDR3nt: TGCGCCAGCAATCGCGGGGTCTCCTACAATGAGCAGTTCTTC
CDR3aa: CASNRGVSYNEQFF

abundance: few
d_gene: TRBD1
v_gene: TRBV5-1
j_gene: TRBJ1-2
CDR3nt: TGCGCCAGCAGCTTGGCGGGACAGGCATTCCCTGGGGGTGGCTACACCTTC
CDR3aa: CASSLAGQAFPGGGYTF

abundance: NA
d_gene: NA
v_gene: TRBV12-3/TRBV12-4
j_gene: TRBJ2-5
CDR3nt: TGTGCCAGCGGACCTAGCGAGGGGGGGGAGACCCAGTACTTC
CDR3aa: CASGPSEGGETQYF

abundance: once
d_gene: NA
v_gene: TRBV9
j_gene: TRBJ1-1
CDR3nt: TGTGCCAGCAGCGGGGGGGCTTACACTGAAGCTTTCTTT
CDR3aa: CASSGGAYTEAFF

abundance: many
d_gene: NA
v_gene: TRBV12-3/TRBV12-4
j_gene: TRBJ1-5
CDR3nt: TGTGCCAGCAGTCCTAAATCAACTAGCAATCAGCCCCAGCATTTT
CDR3aa: CASSPKSTSNQPQHF

abundance: NA
d_gene: NA
v_gene: TRBV29-1
j_gene: TRBJ2-2
CDR3nt: TGCAGCGTTGACAGCGGAGCGAACACCGGGGAGCTGTTTTTT
CDR3aa: CSVDSGANTGELFF

abundance: many
d_gene: NA
v_gene: TRBV20-1
j_gene: TRBJ2-5
CDR3nt: TGCAGTGGTGGGGTGGGGAAAGAGACCCAGTACTTC
CDR3aa: CSGGVGKETQYF

abundance: NA
d_gene: NA
v_gene: TRBV6-1
j_gene: TRBJ1-5
CDR3nt: TGTGCCAGCAGTGGACAGAAAGAACAGCCCCAGCATTTT
CDR3aa: CASSGQKEQPQHF

abundance: once
d_gene: NA
v_gene: TRBV2
j_gene: TRBJ2-3
CDR3nt: TGTGCCAGCAGTGGAAGGGGTGGTGCAGATACGCAGTATTTT
CDR3aa: CASSGRGGADTQYF

abundance: few
d_gene: NA
v_gene: TRBV7-8
j_gene: TRBJ2-5
CDR3nt: TGTGCCAGCAGTCCTATCGAAGGGAGAGAGACCCAGTACTTC
CDR3aa: CASSPIEGRETQYF

abundance: NA
d_gene: NA
v_gene: TRBV7-2
j_gene: TRBJ1-4
CDR3nt: TGTGCCAGCAGCCGAAGATGTGAGACTAATGAAAAACTGTTTTTT
CDR3aa: CASSRRCETNEKLFF

abundance: NA
d_gene: NA
v_gene: TRBV4-1
j_gene: TRBJ2-3
CDR3nt: TGCGCCAGCAGCCAAGAACCAGATGCGCAGTATTTT
CDR3aa: CASSQEPDAQYF

abundance: many
d_gene: NA
v_gene: TRBV10-3
j_gene: TRBJ2-3
CDR3nt: TGTGCCATCAGTGGTTCCCCAGATACGCAGTATTTT
CDR3aa: CAISGSPDTQYF

abundance: NA
d_gene: TRBD1
v_gene: TRBV6-5
j_gene: TRBJ1-1
CDR3nt: TGTGCCAGCAGTCCTGACAGGGGTAGCACTGAAGCTTTCTTT
CDR3aa: CASSPDRGSTEAFF

abundance: many
d_gene: TRBD1
v_gene: TRBV6-2/TRBV6-3
j_gene: TRBJ2-1
CDR3nt: TGTGCCAGCAGTCATACGGCCGGGACAGGGGGACAAAATGAGCAGTTCTTC
CDR3aa: CASSHTAGTGGQNEQFF

abundance: many
d_gene: NA
v_gene: TRBV5-1
j_gene: TRBJ1-1
CDR3nt: TGCGCCAGCAGCTTGGGGGGTATAAACACTGAAGCTTTCTTT
CDR3aa: CASSLGGINTEAFF

abundance: NA
d_gene: NA
v_gene: TRBV25-1
j_gene: TRBJ2-4
CDR3nt: TGTACCAGTCGACAGGATATGGGGGAGCAGTACTTC
CDR3aa: CTSRQDMGEQYF

abundance: many
d_gene: NA
v_gene: TRBV10-1
j_gene: TRBJ2-1
CDR3nt: TGCGCCAGCAGTGAGTCTTGGAATGAGCAGTTCTTC
CDR3aa: CASSESWNEQFF

abundance: NA
d_gene: TRBD1
v_gene: TRBV20-1
j_gene: TRBJ2-1
CDR3nt: TGCAGTGCTCCCTCGGACAGGGGCTTGGATGAGCAGTTCTTC
CDR3aa: CSAPSDRGLDEQFF

abundance: NA
d_gene: NA
v_gene: TRBV7-9
j_gene: TRBJ2-5
CDR3nt: TGTGCCAGCAGGCATGAGGGCGGTAGGGAGACCCAGTACTTC
CDR3aa: CASRHEGGRETQYF

abundance: NA
d_gene: TRBD1
v_gene: TRBV7-2
j_gene: TRBJ2-2
CDR3nt: TGTGCCAGCAGCCCGTTCCAGGGGGCCGGGGAGCTGTTTTTT
CDR3aa: CASSPFQGAGELFF

abundance: NA
d_gene: TRBD1
v_gene: TRBV12-3/TRBV12-4
j_gene: TRBJ2-7
CDR3nt: TGTGCCAGCAGTTTAGCGCGGGACAGGCCCATCCCGTACTTC
CDR3aa: CASSLARDRPIPYF

abundance: NA
d_gene: NA
v_gene: TRBV2
j_gene: TRBJ2-3
CDR3nt: TGTGCCAGCAGTTGGATGGGGGTCACAGATACGCAGTATTTT
CDR3aa: CASSWMGVTDTQYF

abundance: few
d_gene: NA
v_gene: TRBV20-1
j_gene: TRBJ1-5
CDR3nt: TGCAGTGCTAGCGGCCTAGTGGAGCAGCCCCAGCATTTT
CDR3aa: CSASGLVEQPQHF

abundance: NA
d_gene: NA
v_gene: TRBV5-1
j_gene: TRBJ2-1
CDR3nt: TGCGCCAGCAGCCCATCTCGGTTCGGCCAGCGGATTAGCTCCTACAATGAGCAGTTCTTC
CDR3aa: CASSPSRFGQRISSYNEQFF

abundance: many
d_gene: NA
v_gene: TRBV12-3/TRBV12-4
j_gene: TRBJ2-1
CDR3nt: TGTGCCAGCAGTCCCTCGACAGGTTTCTCCTACAATGAGCAGTTCTTC
CDR3aa: CASSPSTGFSYNEQFF

abundance: few
d_gene: NA
v_gene: TRBV6-2/TRBV6-3
j_gene: TRBJ1-1
CDR3nt: TGTGCCAGCAGTTATGCTCAGAAGAACACTGAAGCTTTCTTT
CDR3aa: CASSYAQKNTEAFF

abundance: few
d_gene: TRBD1
v_gene: TRBV12-3/TRBV12-4
j_gene: TRBJ2-2
CDR3nt: TGTGCCAGCAGTCGGCCCATCGGACAGGGGGGTCGAACCGGGGAGCTGTTTTTT
CDR3aa: CASSRPIGQGGRTGELFF

abundance: few
d_gene: TRBD1
v_gene: TRBV6-5
j_gene: TRBJ1-1
CDR3nt: TGTGCCAGCAGTCGCGACAGGGGAACTGAAGCTTTCTTT
CDR3aa: CASSRDRGTEAFF

abundance: few
d_gene: NA
v_gene: TRBV28
j_gene: TRBJ2-7
CDR3nt: TGTGCCAGCAGTCGGGACCGAGGAACCTACGAGCAGTACTTC
CDR3aa: CASSRDRGTYEQYF